This paragraph reports one T cell receptor (beta chain). The target antigen is unknown. TCRdb keeps only in-frame clones here, not all; method: immunoSEQ multiplex PCR. The repertoire holds a few thousand clones, with over 65% as singletons. The data belong to a study of T cells after posttransplantation cyclophosphamide. Study conclusions and caveats: TRB overlap between skin or GI tissue T cells and blood was limited. TRB clonality was highly associated with recipient CMV seropositivity and reactivation. Donor-recipient repertoire similarity was low at 1-2 months, rising over year one.

Treatment was busulfan-fludarabine conditioning, a marrow graft, and cyclophosphamide on days +3 and +4. V was clipped by 7 bases and J by 1 base; unmatched bases: 3. Germline values: CDR1 SGHVT, CDR2 SQSDAQ. This CDR3 spans 14 amino acids. The input for sequencing was PBMCs, taken after allogeneic stem cell transplant with posttransplant cyclophosphamide. The rearrangement uses TRBV7-4 and TRBJ1-3, with 8 nucleotides matching TRBD1. This receptor was taken from a female patient aged 50-59 years who received an allogeneic stem cell transplant from a related donor, was CMV-positive, and had no GVHD. Some T cells may be supplied by the graft donor. CDR3: CASTTGGSGNTIYF. The CDR3 DNA follows: TGTGCCAGCACCACAGGGGGTTCTGGAAACACCATATATTTT. The variable domain in full, with the rest retrieved from reference TRBV7-4 and TRBJ1-3, is GAGVSQSPRYKVAKRGRDVALRCDSISGHVTLYWYRQTLGQGSEVLTYSQSDAQRDKSGRPSGRFSAERPERSVSTLKIQRTEQGDSAVYLCASTTGGSGNTIYFGEGSWLTVV.